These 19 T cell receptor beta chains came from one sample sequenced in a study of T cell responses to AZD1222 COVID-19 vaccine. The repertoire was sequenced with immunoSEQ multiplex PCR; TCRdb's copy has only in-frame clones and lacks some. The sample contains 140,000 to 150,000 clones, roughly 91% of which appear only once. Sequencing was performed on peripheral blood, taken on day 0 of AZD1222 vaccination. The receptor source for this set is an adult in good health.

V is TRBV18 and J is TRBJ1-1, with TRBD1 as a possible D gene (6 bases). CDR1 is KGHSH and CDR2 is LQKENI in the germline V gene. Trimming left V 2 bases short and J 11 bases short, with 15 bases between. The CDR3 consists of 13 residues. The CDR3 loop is CASSPGARGAAFF. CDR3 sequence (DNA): TGTGCCAGCTCACCAGGGGCCAGGGGCGCTGCTTTCTTT.

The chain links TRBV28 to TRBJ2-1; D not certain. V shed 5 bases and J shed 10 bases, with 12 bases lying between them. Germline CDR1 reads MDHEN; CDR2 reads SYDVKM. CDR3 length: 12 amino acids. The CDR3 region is CASSPRTDEQFF. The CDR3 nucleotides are TGTGCCAGCAGTCCCCGGACCGACGAGCAGTTCTTC.

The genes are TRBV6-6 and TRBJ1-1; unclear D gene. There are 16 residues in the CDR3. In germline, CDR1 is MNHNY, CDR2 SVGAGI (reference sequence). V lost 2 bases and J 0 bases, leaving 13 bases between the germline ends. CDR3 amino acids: CASSYPRETMNTEAFF. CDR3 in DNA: TGTGCCAGCAGTTACCCTCGGGAAACTATGAACACTGAAGCTTTCTTT.

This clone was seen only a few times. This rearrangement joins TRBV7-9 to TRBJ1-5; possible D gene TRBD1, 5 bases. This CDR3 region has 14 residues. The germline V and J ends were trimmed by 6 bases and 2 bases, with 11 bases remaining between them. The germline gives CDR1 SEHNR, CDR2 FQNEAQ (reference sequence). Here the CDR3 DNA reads TGTGCCAGCAGAGCCCAGGGTGGCAATCAGCCCCAGCATTTT. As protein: CASRAQGGNQPQHF.

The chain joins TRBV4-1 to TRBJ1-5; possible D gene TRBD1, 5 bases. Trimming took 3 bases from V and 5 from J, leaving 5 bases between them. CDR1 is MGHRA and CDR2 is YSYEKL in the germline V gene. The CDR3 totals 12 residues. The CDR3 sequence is CASSQGDQPQHF. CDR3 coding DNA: TGCGCCAGCAGCCAGGGGGATCAGCCCCAGCATTTT.

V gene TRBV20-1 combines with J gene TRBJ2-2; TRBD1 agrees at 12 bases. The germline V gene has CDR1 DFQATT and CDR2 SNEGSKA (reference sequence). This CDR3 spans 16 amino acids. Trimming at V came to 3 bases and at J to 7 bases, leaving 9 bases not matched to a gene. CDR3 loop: CSASVGDRGQGGELFF. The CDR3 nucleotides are TGCAGTGCTAGTGTTGGGGACAGGGGGCAGGGCGGGGAGCTGTTTTTT.

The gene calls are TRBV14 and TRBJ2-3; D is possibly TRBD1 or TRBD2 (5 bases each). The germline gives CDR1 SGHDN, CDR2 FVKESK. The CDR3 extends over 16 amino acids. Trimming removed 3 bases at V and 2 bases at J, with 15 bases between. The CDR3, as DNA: TGTGCCAGCAGCCACGGACGAGGGACCGTCACAGATACGCAGTATTTT. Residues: CASSHGRGTVTDTQYF.

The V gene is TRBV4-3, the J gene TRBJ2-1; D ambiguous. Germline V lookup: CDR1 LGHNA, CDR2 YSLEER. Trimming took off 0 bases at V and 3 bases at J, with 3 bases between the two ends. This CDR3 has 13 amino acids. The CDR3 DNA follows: TGCGCCAGCAGCCAAGATCACTACAATGAGCAGTTCTTC. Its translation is CASSQDHYNEQFF.

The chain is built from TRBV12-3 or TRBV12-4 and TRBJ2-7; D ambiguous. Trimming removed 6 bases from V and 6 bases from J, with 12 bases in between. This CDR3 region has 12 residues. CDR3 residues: CASRPHTGEQYF. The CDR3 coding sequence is TGTGCCAGCAGACCCCATACGGGCGAGCAGTACTTC.

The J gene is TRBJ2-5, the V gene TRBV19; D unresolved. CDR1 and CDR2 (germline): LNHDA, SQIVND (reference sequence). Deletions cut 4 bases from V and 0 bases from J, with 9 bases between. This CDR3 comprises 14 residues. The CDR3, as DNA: TGTGCCAGTAGTAGAGGACGACACCAAGAGACCCAGTACTTC. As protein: CASSRGRHQETQYF.

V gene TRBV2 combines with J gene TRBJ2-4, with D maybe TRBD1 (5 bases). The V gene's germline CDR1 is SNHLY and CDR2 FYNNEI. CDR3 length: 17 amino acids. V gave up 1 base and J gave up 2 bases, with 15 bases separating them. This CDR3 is CASSEVIGRGSKNIQYF. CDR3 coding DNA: TGTGCCAGCAGTGAAGTAATTGGAAGGGGATCCAAAAACATTCAGTACTTC.

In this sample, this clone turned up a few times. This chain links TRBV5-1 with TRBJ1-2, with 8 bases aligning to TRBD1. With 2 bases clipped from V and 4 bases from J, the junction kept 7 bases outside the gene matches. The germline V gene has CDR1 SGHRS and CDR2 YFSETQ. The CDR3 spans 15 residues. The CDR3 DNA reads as TGCGCCAGCAGCTTTTCTCAAGGACAGGGCTATGGCTACACCTTC. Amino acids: CASSFSQGQGYGYTF.

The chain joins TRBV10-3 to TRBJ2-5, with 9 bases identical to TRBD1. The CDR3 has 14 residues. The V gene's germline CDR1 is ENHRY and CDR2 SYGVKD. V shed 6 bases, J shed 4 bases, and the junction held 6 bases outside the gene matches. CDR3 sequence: CAIRTDRGSETQYF. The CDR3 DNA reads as TGTGCCATCAGGACGGACAGGGGCTCAGAGACCCAGTACTTC.

CDR3 in DNA: TGCGCCAGCAGCAGAGCCAACTACAGGGATCCCTACGAGCAGTACTTC. Protein: CASSRANYRDPYEQYF. This rearrangement joins TRBV5-1 to TRBJ2-7; tentative D call: TRBD1 (6 bases). V was pared by 4 bases and J by 2 bases, with 19 bases between. There are 16 residues in the CDR3. Germline CDR1 is SGHRS and CDR2 is YFSETQ.

The CDR3 here is CASTPGGQPYGYTF. CDR3 in DNA: TGTGCCAGCACCCCTGGGGGTCAACCCTATGGCTACACCTTC. The J gene is TRBJ1-2, the V gene TRBV5-4, with D perhaps TRBD1 (5 bases). Germline loops: CDR1 SGHNT, CDR2 YYREEE (reference sequence). The CDR3 covers 14 residues. Trimming cost V 6 bases and J 4 bases, with 16 bases left between them.

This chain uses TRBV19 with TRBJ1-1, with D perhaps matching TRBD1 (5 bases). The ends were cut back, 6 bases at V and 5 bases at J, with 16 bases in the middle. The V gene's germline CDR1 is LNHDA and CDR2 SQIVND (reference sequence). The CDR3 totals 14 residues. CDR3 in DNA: TGTGCCAGTAGGGCAGGGCCGGGGAGGACTGAAGCTTTCTTT. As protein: CASRAGPGRTEAFF.

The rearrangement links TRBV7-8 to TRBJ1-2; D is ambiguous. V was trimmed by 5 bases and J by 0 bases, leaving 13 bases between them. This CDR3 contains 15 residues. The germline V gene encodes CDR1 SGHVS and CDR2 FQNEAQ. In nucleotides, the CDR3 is TGTGCCAGCAGCCTGGCGGTTCCAACTAACTATGGCTACACCTTC. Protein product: CASSLAVPTNYGYTF.

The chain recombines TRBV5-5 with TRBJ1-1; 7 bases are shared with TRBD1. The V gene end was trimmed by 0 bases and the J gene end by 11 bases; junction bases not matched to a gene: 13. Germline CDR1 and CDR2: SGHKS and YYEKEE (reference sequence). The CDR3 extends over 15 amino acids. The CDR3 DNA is TGTGCCAGCAGCTTGGCCGGGACAGACTTGAAGGTGGCTTTCTTT. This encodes CASSLAGTDLKVAFF.

The CDR3 is CASSSPTGRAFF. The CDR3 nucleotides are TGTGCCAGCAGTTCACCTACGGGGAGGGCTTTCTTT. The chain joins TRBV12-3 or TRBV12-4 to TRBJ1-1; D gene ambiguous. This CDR3 is 12 amino acids long. V lost 4 bases to trimming and J lost 11 bases, with 14 bases between them.